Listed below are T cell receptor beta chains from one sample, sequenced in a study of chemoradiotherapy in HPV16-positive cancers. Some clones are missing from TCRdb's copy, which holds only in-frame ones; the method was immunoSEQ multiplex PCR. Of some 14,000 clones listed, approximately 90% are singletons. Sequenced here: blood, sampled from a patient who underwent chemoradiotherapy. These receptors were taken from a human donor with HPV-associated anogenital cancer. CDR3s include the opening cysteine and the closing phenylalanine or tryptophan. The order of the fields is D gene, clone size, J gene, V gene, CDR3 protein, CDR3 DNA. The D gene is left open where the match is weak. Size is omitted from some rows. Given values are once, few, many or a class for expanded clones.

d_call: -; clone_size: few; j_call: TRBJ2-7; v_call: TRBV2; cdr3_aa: CASSEKGEQYF; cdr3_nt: TGTGCCAGCAGTGAAAAGGGGGAGCAGTACTTC
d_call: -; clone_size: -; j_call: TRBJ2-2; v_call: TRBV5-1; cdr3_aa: CASSQLQAGELFF; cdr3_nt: TGCGCCAGCAGCCAACTCCAGGCCGGGGAGCTGTTTTTT
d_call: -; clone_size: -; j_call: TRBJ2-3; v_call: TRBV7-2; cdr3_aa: CASSLAKANTQYF; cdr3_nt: TGTGCCAGCAGCTTAGCAAAGGCAAATACGCAGTATTTT
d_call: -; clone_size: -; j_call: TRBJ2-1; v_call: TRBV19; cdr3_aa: CASSKGSGNYNEQFF; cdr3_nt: TGTGCCAGTAGTAAGGGTAGCGGAAACTACAATGAGCAGTTCTTC
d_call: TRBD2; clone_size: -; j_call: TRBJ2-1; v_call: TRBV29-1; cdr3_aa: CSVLRLAGGASSYNEQFF; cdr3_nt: TGCAGCGTTCTGCGACTAGCGGGGGGGGCCAGCTCCTACAATGAGCAGTTCTTC
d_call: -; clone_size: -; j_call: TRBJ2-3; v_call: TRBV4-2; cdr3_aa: CASSQGGWDTQYF; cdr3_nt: TGTGCCAGCAGCCAAGGGGGTTGGGATACGCAGTATTTT
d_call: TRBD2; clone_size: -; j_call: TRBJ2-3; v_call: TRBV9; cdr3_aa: CASSAGTTSTDTQYF; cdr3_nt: TGTGCCAGCAGCGCCGGGACTACTAGCACAGATACGCAGTATTTT
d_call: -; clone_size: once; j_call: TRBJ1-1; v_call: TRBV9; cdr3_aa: CASSVVGEREAFF; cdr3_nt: TGTGCCAGCAGCGTAGTGGGGGAAAGAGAAGCTTTCTTT
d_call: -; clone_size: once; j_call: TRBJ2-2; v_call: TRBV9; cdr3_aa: CASSVGDWAGELFF; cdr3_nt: TGTGCCAGCAGCGTAGGGGACTGGGCCGGGGAGCTGTTTTTT
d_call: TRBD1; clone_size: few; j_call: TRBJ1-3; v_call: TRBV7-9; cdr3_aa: CASSFDRGSGNTIYF; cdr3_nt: TGTGCCAGCAGCTTCGACAGGGGGTCTGGAAACACCATATATTTT
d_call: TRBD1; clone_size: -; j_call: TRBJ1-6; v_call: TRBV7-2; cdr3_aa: CASSLAGQGLNSPLHF; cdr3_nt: TGTGCCAGCAGCTTAGCCGGACAGGGGTTAAATTCACCCCTCCACTTT
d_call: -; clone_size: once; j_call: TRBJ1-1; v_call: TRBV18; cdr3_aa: CASSPNVQGRVNTEAFF; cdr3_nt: TGTGCCAGCTCACCAAATGTTCAGGGAAGAGTTAACACTGAAGCTTTCTTT
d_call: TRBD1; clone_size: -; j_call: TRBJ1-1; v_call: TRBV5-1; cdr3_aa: CASSFGTGSTEAFF; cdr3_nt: TGCGCCAGCAGCTTCGGGACAGGGAGCACTGAAGCTTTCTTT
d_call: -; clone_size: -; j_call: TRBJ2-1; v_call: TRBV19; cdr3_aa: CASSLTGHNEQFF; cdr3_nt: TGTGCCAGTAGTTTGACAGGTCACAATGAGCAGTTCTTC
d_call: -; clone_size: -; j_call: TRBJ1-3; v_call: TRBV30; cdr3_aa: CAWSSGLGGNTIYF; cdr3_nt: TGTGCCTGGAGTTCAGGGCTCGGTGGAAACACCATATATTTT
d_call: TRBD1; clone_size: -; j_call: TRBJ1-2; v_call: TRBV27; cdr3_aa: CASSSSRGQGGGYTF; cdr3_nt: TGTGCCAGCAGTTCCTCGAGGGGACAGGGAGGCGGCTACACCTTC
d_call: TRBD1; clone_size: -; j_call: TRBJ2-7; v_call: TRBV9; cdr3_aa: CASSVTGTGGYEQYF; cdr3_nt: TGTGCCAGCAGCGTCACCGGGACAGGGGGTTACGAGCAGTACTTC
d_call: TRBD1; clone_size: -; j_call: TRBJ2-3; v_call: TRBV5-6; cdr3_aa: CASSYGQGQYF; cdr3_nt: TGTGCCAGCAGCTATGGACAGGGGCAGTATTTT
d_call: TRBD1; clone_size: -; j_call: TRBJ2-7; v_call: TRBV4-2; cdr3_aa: CASSQGTGTYEQYF; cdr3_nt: TGTGCCAGCAGCCAAGGGACAGGAACCTACGAGCAGTACTTC
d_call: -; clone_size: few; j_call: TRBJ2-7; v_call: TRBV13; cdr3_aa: CASSLGATGEQYF; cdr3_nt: TGTGCCAGCAGCTTAGGAGCTACGGGCGAGCAGTACTTC
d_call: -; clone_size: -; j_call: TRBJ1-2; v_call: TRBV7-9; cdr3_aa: CASSLLGGTNYGYTF; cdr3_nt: TGTGCCAGCAGCTTACTGGGGGGAACTAACTATGGCTACACCTTC
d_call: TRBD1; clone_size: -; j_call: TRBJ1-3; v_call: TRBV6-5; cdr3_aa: CASSYSDRVSGNTIYF; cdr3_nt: TGTGCCAGCAGTTACTCCGACAGGGTCTCTGGAAACACCATATATTTT
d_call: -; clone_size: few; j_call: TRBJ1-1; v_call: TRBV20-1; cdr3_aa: CSARRPRGAFF; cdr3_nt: TGCAGTGCTAGGAGGCCTAGAGGGGCTTTCTTT
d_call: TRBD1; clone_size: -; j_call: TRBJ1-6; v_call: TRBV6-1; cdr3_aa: CASRDPGTDNSPLHF; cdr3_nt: TGTGCCAGCAGAGACCCCGGGACAGACAATTCACCCCTCCACTTT
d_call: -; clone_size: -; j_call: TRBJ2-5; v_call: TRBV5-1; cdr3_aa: CASSLTRSQETQYF; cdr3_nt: TGCGCCAGCAGCTTGACCAGGTCTCAAGAGACCCAGTACTTC
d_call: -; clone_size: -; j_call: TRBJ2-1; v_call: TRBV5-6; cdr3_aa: CASSLVRGANEQFF; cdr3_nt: TGTGCCAGCAGCTTGGTCCGGGGGGCCAATGAGCAGTTCTTC
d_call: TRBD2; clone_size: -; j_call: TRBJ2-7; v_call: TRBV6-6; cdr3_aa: CASSSARAGGVSEQYF; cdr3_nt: TGTGCCAGCAGTTCTGCCCGAGCGGGGGGTGTGTCCGAGCAGTACTTC
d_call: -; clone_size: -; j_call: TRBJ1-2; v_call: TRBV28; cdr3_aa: CASSPPQSRGYTF; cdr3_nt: TGTGCCAGCAGTCCACCTCAGTCCCGCGGCTACACCTTC
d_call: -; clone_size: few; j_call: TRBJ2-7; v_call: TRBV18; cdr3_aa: CASSPDNYEQYF; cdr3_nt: TGTGCCAGCTCACCAGACAACTACGAGCAGTACTTC
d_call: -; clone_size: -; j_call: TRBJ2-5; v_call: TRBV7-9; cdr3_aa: CASSSTSFPETQYF; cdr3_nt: TGTGCCAGCAGCTCCACTAGCTTTCCTGAGACCCAGTACTTC
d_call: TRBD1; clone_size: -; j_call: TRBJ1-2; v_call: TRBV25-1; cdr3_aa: CASSGVTGGGYTF; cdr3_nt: TGTGCCAGCAGTGGGGTGACAGGGGGTGGCTACACCTTC
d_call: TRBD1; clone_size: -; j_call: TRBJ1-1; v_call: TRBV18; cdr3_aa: CASSPLGQGTEAFF; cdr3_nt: TGTGCCAGCTCACCACTTGGACAGGGCACTGAAGCTTTCTTT
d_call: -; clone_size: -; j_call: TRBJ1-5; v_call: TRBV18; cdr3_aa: CASSPIREDNQPQHF; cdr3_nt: TGTGCCAGCTCACCAATCCGGGAGGACAATCAGCCCCAGCATTTT
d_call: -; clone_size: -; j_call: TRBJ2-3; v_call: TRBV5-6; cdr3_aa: CASSLGLVGTDTQYF; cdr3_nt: TGTGCCAGCAGCTTGGGACTAGTGGGCACAGATACGCAGTATTTT
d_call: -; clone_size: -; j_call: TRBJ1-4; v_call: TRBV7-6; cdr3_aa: CASSHSRRVGSEKLFF; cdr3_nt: TGTGCCAGCAGCCATAGCCGACGGGTTGGATCCGAAAAACTGTTTTTT
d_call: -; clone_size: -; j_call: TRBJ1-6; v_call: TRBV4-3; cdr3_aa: CASSQETFLGSPLHF; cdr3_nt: TGCGCCAGCAGCCAAGAGACATTTCTTGGTTCACCCCTCCACTTT
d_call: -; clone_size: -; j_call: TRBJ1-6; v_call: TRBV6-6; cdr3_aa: CASGRTSYNSPLHF; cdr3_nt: TGTGCCAGCGGCAGGACCTCCTATAATTCACCCCTCCACTTT
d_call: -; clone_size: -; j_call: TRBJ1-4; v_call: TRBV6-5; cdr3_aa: CASRPGPAYEKLFF; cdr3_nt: TGTGCCAGCCGCCCCGGACCCGCTTATGAAAAACTGTTTTTT
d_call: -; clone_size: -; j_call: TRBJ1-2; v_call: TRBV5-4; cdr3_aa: CASGKYSSNNYGYTF; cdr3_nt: TGTGCCAGCGGCAAGTACAGCTCTAACAACTATGGCTACACCTTC
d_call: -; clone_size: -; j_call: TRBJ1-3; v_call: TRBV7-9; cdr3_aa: CASSLGPMGNTIYF; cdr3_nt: TGTGCCAGCAGCTTAGGCCCAATGGGAAACACCATATATTTT
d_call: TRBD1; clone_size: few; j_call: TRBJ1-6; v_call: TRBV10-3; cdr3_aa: CAISGGQEPNSPLHF; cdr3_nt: TGTGCCATCAGTGGAGGACAGGAGCCCAATTCACCCCTCCACTTT
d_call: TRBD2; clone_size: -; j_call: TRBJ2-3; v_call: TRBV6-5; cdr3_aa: CASSYGAGGRTDTQYF; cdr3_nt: TGTGCCAGCAGTTACGGCGCGGGGGGGCGGACAGATACGCAGTATTTT
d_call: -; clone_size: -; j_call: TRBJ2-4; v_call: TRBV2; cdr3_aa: CASRNRVAKNIQYF; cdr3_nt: TGTGCCAGCAGGAACAGGGTTGCCAAAAACATTCAGTACTTC
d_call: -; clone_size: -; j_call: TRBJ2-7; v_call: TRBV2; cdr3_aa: CASLIPTRDNPYEQYF; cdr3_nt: TGTGCCAGCTTAATACCAACGAGAGACAATCCCTACGAGCAGTACTTC
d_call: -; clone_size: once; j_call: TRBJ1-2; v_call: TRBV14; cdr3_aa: CASSIGLNYGYTF; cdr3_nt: TGTGCCAGCAGTATTGGACTAAACTATGGCTACACCTTC
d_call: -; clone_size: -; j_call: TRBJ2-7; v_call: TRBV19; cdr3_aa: CASSGLPDEQYF; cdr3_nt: TGTGCCAGTAGTGGCCTACCGGACGAGCAGTACTTC
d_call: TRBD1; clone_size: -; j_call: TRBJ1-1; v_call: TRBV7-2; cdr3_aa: CASSLGRDRGLQAFF; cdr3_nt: TGTGCCAGCAGCTTAGGCCGGGACAGGGGGCTACAAGCTTTCTTT
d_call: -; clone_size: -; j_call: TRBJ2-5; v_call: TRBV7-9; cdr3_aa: CASSFRGIETQYF; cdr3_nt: TGTGCCAGCAGCTTTCGCGGGATTGAGACCCAGTACTTC
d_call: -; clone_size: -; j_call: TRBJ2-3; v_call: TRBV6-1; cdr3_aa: CASSESVSRPTDTQYF; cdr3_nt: TGTGCCAGCAGTGAATCGGTTAGCAGACCCACAGATACGCAGTATTTT
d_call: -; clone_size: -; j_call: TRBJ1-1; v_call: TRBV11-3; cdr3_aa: CASSQTSGLGAFF; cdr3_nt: TGTGCCAGCAGCCAAACGTCGGGGCTCGGAGCTTTCTTT
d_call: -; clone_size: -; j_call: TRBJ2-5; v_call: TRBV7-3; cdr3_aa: CASSPGLQETQYF; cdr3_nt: TGTGCCAGCAGCCCGGGACTGCAAGAGACCCAGTACTTC
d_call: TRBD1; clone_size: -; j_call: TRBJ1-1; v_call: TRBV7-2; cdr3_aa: CASSLGGTGGLNTEAFF; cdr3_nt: TGTGCCAGCAGCTTAGGGGGGACAGGTGGGTTGAACACTGAAGCTTTCTTT
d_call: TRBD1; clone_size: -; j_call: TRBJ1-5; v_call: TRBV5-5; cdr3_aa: CASSRMGQRNQPQHF; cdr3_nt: TGTGCCAGCAGCCGAATGGGACAGCGAAATCAGCCCCAGCATTTT